This T cell receptor beta chain was profiled in a study of T cell clusters in autoimmune cytopenias. Note on this clonotype: Its antigen is as yet unknown.

Roughly 38,000 genome equivalents of blood DNA were amplified for TRB. Multiplex touch-down PCR amplified TRB using TRB-A and TRB-B pools in one tube. Reanalyzing the multiplex PCR reads, TCRdb keeps one entry per CDR3 protein, without DNA. The sample totals about 12,000 distinct CDR3 sequences. Study-wide findings and caveats: The T cell clusters came from computational analysis alone and lack functional validation. Clustering suggested that physiological T cell clusters were missing in primary autoimmune cytopenia patients.

The CDR3 contains 14 residues. Germline assignment: CDR1 MNHEY and CDR2 SVGAGI. The sample was also reused in another study, on T cell repertoires in aging, cancer and after chemotherapy. That source adds: Donor ages fell into six groups from 30 or younger up to 70 or older. Rebound thymic output was suggested by rising median generation probability during chemotherapy in each cancer cohort.

The chain recombines TRBV6-5 with TRBJ2-7. This clonotype was sampled from a human donor in good health. Sequenced material: peripheral blood. The CDR3 loop reads CASSPVATTDEQYF.